This TCR beta chain was identified in a study of blood T cell repertoires in COVID-19. Study-level background: Nucleic acid was either cDNA or gDNA, and it came from T cells, B-cell-depleted T cells, or PBMCs.

This table comes from immunoSEQ multiplex PCR, and its TCRdb copy is limited to in-frame clones, with some not included. The sample holds 190,000 or so clones, about 82% seen once. This CDR3 is built from 12 residues. Trimming at V came to 4 bases and at J to 1 base, leaving 1 base not matched to a gene. Germline values: CDR1 GTSNPN, CDR2 SVGIG (reference sequence). The sequencing sample was made of PBMCs or T cells enriched from blood (not recorded which). The chain has TRBV30 and TRBJ2-7, with 7 bases aligning to TRBD1. This receptor was identified in a woman between 25 and 40 years old who had recovered from COVID-19. The CDR3, as DNA: TGTGCCTGGATGGGACAGTCCTACGAGCAGTACTTC. The encoded protein is CAWMGQSYEQYF.